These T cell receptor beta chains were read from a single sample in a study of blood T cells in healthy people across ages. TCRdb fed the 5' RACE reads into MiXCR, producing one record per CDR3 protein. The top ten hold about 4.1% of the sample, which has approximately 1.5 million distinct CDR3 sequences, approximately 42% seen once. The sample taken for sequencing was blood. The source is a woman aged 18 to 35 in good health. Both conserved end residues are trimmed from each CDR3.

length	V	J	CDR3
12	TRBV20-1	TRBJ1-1	SASRRGLRAVAF
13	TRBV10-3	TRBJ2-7	AISEAGQGAPEQY
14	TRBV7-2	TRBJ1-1	ASSLAFSWGYTEAF
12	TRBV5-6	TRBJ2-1	ASSLGRGWSEQF
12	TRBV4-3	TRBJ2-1	ASSQRWGGNEQF
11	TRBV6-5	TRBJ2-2	ASSRLGTGELF
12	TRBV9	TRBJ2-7	ASSEGTSAYEQY
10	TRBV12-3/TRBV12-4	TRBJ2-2	ASSTLSGELF
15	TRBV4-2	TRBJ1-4	ASSPGQGGLANEKLF
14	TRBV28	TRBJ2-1	ASSGDWAGSYNEQF
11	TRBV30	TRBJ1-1	AWSIHTNTEAF
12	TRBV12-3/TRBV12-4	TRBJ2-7	ASSPTGTNNEQY
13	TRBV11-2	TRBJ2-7	ASSQWGRISYEQY
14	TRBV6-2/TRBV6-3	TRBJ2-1	ASSYEGLVERNEQF
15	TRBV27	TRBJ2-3	ASSSYFRDKSTDTQY
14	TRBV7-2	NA	ASSPRLVGAYNEQY
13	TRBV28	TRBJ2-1	ASSVGTSGINEQF
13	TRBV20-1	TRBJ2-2	SASRLASNTGELF
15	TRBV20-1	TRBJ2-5	SARPYTGTLKGETQY
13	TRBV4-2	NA	ASSQVARGNYEQY
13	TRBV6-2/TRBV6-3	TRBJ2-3	ASSYPDRVADTQY
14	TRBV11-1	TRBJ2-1	ASSLITGMSWNEQF
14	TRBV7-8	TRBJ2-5	ASSDLGRRSPETQY
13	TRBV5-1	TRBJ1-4	ASSLATGKGEKLF
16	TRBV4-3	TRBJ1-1	ASSPSRTGKVPNTEAF
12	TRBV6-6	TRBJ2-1	ASSANPIYNEQF
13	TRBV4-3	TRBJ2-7	ASSQIGGVWDEQY
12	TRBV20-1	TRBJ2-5	SADNRVGWGTQY
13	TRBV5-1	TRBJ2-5	ASSLGPTGQETQY
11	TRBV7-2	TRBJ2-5	ASSVGLIKTQY
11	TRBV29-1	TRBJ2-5	SVEGPVEETQY
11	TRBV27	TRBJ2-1	ASSLQVGYEQF
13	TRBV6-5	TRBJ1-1	ASSVSGQLNTEAF
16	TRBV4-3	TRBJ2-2	ASSQDPAGGSNTGELF
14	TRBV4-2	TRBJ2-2	ASSQSGTSVGGELF
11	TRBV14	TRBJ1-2	ASSPGRVRSYT
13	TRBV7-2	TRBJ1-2	ASSRSLGYSYGYT
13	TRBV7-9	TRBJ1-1	ASSLAQPGPTEAF
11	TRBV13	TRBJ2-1	ASSVGAREEQF
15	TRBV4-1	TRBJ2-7	ASSQGVGSGPYNEQY
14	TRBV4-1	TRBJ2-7	ASSQDTGAISYEQY
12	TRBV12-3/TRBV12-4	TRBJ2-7	ASRLDRVAYEQY
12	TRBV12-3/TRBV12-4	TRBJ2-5	ASSPGSRPDEQY
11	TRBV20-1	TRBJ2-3	SATRTHTDTQY
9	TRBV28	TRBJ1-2	ASSFLRGYT
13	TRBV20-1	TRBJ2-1	SARDDWLAGDEQF
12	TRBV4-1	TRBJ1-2	ASSQAEVLYGYT
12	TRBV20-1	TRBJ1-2	SASGTGRGYGYT
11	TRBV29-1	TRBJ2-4	SVGAGVDGEQY
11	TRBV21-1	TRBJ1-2	ARMGRIKYGYT
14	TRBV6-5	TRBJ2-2	ASSSRGGANTGELF
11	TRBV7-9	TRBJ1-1	AIDSPLGTEAF
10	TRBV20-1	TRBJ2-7	SARPRDDEQY
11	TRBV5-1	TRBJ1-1	ASSIRVDTEAF
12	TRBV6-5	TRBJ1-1	ASSYGGAGTEAF
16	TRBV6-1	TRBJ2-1	ASSAPYEGGTPYNEQF
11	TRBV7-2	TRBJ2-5	ASSTTWGETQY
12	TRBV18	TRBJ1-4	ASSSRQGGEKLF
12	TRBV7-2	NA	ASSLAFRGREQY
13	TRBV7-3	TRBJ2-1	ASSLVPTSINEQF